A single sample gave rise to the 30 T cell receptor beta chains below, sequenced in a study of blood T cell repertoires in COVID-19. TCRdb's table, derived via immunoSEQ multiplex PCR, lists solely in-frame clones and lacks some. The table has about 470,000 clones, about nine tenths seen once. Sample: PBMCs or T cells enriched from blood (not recorded which). The source of these receptors is a young woman who had recovered from COVID-19.

This chain connects TRBV19 to TRBJ1-2; D possibly corresponds to TRBD1 (5 bases). The CDR3 contains 16 residues. CDR1 and CDR2 from the germline V gene are LNHDA and SQIVND (reference sequence). V dropped 3 bases and J dropped 1 base, with 15 bases sitting between them. This chain's CDR3 is CASSIEAGRHNYGYTF. CDR3 nucleotide sequence: TGTGCCAGTAGTATCGAAGCAGGGCGACATAACTATGGCTACACCTTC.

This rearrangement joins TRBV9 to TRBJ2-4, with a tentative D call TRBD2 (6 bases). Germline lookup yields CDR1 SGDLS and CDR2 YYNGEE. CDR3 length: 13 amino acids. Trimming shortened V by 3 bases and J by 7 bases, and 11 bases separated the two germline ends. CDR3 sequence (DNA): TGTGCCAGCAGCGCCGGAGGGGTGAACATTCAGTACTTC. Translating gives CASSAGGVNIQYF. The full variable domain, completed using reference TRBV9 and TRBJ2-4, is DSGVTQTPKHLITATGQRVTLRCSPRSGDLSVYWYQQSLDQGLQFLIQYYNGEERAKGNILERFSAQQFPDLHSELNLSSLELGDSALYFCASSAGGVNIQYFGAGTRLSVL.

This rearrangement joins TRBV11-3 to TRBJ2-2; D possibly corresponds to TRBD2 (5 bases). The V gene's germline CDR1 is SGHNT and CDR2 YENEEA. The CDR3 is 14 residues long. V was clipped by 5 bases and J by 7 bases, with 14 bases between them. The CDR3 sequence is CASSPREGVGELFF. The CDR3 region has the DNA TGTGCCAGCAGCCCGCGAGAGGGAGTCGGGGAGCTGTTTTTT. The variable domain in full, with the rest retrieved from reference TRBV11-3 and TRBJ2-2, is EAGVVQSPRYKIIEKKQPVAFWCNPISGHNTLYWYLQNLGQGPELLIRYENEEAVDDSQLPKDRFSAERLKGVDSTLKIQPAELGDSAVYLCASSPREGVGELFFGEGSRLTVL.

The rearrangement uses TRBV30 and TRBJ2-7; D may be TRBD1 (6 bases). The CDR3 is made up of 14 amino acids. Trimming left V 3 bases short and J 0 bases short, with 12 bases between. CDR1 GTSNPN and CDR2 SVGIG come from the germline V gene (reference sequence). The CDR3: CAWSVGTPSYEQYF. DNA of the CDR3: TGTGCCTGGAGCGTGGGGACACCCTCCTACGAGCAGTACTTC.

The chain joins TRBV30 to TRBJ1-1; possible D gene TRBD1, 5 bases. V was shortened by 0 bases and J by 4 bases, with 9 bases between the two germline ends. The CDR3 runs 13 residues. Germline CDR1 reads GTSNPN; CDR2 reads SVGIG (reference sequence). CDR3 in amino acids: CAWSVQALTEAFF. CDR3 coding DNA: TGTGCCTGGAGTGTACAGGCTCTCACTGAAGCTTTCTTT.

The chain combines TRBV5-6 with TRBJ2-3, with 11 positions matching TRBD2. Trimming removed 5 bases from V and 6 bases from J; junction bases left unmatched: 5. The CDR3 loop spans 14 amino acids. CDR1 and CDR2 (germline): SGHDT, YYEEEE. The CDR3 nucleotides are TGTGCCAGCAGTCTAGCGGGGGGTTGGGATACGCAGTATTTT. This gives the protein CASSLAGGWDTQYF.

The CDR3 protein is CAPRGLNTEAFF. The CDR3 DNA is TGTGCCCCGAGAGGGTTGAACACTGAAGCTTTCTTT. J is TRBJ1-1 and V is TRBV25-1; D remains ambiguous. The V gene's germline CDR1 is MGHDK and CDR2 SYGVNS. CDR3 length equals 12 residues. Trimming left V 11 bases short and J 0 bases short, with 10 bases between.

This clone was seen just once. The genes are TRBV7-9 and TRBJ2-3; 12 nucleotides line up with TRBD2. The germline V gene encodes CDR1 SEHNR and CDR2 FQNEAQ (reference sequence). The CDR3 runs to 16 residues. J gave up 4 bases and V 4 bases, and 6 bases lay outside the gene matches. The CDR3, as DNA: TGTGCCAGCAGCTCTCCTCTAGCGGGGGGGCCAGATACGCAGTATTTT. Translating it yields CASSSPLAGGPDTQYF.

V and J are TRBV29-1 and TRBJ2-1, with 8 bases lining up with TRBD2. Per the germline V gene, CDR1 is SQVTM and CDR2 is ANQGSEA. The CDR3 has 13 amino acids. V gave up 1 base and J gave up 9 bases; unmatched junction bases: 5. CDR3 in amino acids: CSVEVAGGGEQFF. CDR3 DNA sequence: TGCAGCGTTGAAGTGGCGGGGGGCGGTGAGCAGTTCTTC.

The genes are TRBV5-1 and TRBJ1-3, with D possibly matching TRBD1 (5 bases). The V gene's germline CDR1 is SGHRS and CDR2 YFSETQ. The CDR3 is 14 amino acids. With 7 bases removed from V and 0 bases from J, the gap between germline ends came to 11 bases. The CDR3 loop is CASADSHSGNTIYF. For the CDR3, the DNA is TGCGCCAGCGCCGACAGCCACTCTGGAAACACCATATATTTT.

The chain links TRBV7-9 to TRBJ1-1; 8 bases are shared with TRBD1. The CDR3 runs to 16 residues. Per the germline V gene, CDR1 is SEHNR and CDR2 is FQNEAQ (reference sequence). V shed 5 bases, J shed 4 bases, and the junction held 12 bases outside the gene matches. The CDR3, as DNA: TGTGCCAGCAGCCGCACAACAACTACAGGGGGCACTGAAGCTTTCTTT. This sequence encodes CASSRTTTTGGTEAFF.

This clone has only one observation. The chain couples TRBV7-2 to TRBJ2-2; TRBD2 might be the D (5 bases). Germline CDR1 and CDR2: SGHTA and FQGNSA. Trimming stripped 1 base from V and 4 bases from J, with 7 bases between. This CDR3 region has 14 residues. The CDR3 is CASSLGLFTGELFF. For the CDR3, the DNA is TGTGCCAGCAGCTTAGGACTATTCACCGGGGAGCTGTTTTTT. Full variable domain (rest looked up from reference TRBV7-2 and TRBJ2-2): GAGVSQSPSNKVTEKGKDVELRCDPISGHTALYWYRQSLGQGLEFLIYFQGNSAPDKSGLPSDRFSAERTGGSVSTLTIQRTQQEDSAVYLCASSLGLFTGELFFGEGSRLTVL.

V usage is TRBV6-5 and J usage is TRBJ1-2; TRBD1 is a possible D gene (5 bases). This CDR3 contains 14 residues. Germline V gene sequence: CDR1 MNHEY, CDR2 SVGAGI. The V end was cut by 1 base, the J end by 5 bases, with 11 bases between. CDR3 sequence: CASSYLDTVYGYTF. CDR3 nucleotide sequence: TGTGCCAGCAGTTACTTGGACACCGTTTATGGCTACACCTTC.

The chain links TRBV7-2 to TRBJ1-5, with a tentative D call TRBD1 (5 bases). Trimming took 5 bases from V and 7 from J, leaving 18 bases between them. This CDR3 is 15 amino acids long. CDR1 SGHTA and CDR2 FQGNSA come from the germline V gene. CDR3 region: CASSPLGGVRQPQHF. For the CDR3, the DNA is TGTGCCAGCAGCCCCCTTGGAGGGGTTCGCCAGCCCCAGCATTTT. The full variable domain, rest sourced from reference TRBV7-2 and TRBJ1-5, is GAGVSQSPSNKVTEKGKDVELRCDPISGHTALYWYRQSLGQGLEFLIYFQGNSAPDKSGLPSDRFSAERTGGSVSTLTIQRTQQEDSAVYLCASSPLGGVRQPQHFGDGTRLSIL.

J is TRBJ1-1 and V is TRBV5-4; D is unresolved. V lost 3 bases, J lost 6 bases, and 12 bases lay in between. CDR1 and CDR2 from the germline V gene are SGHNT and YYREEE (reference sequence). This CDR3 comprises 13 residues. The chain's CDR3 is CASSWPSGAEAFF. CDR3 bases: TGTGCCAGCAGCTGGCCCAGCGGGGCTGAAGCTTTCTTT.

About this clone: Other DNA sequences of this sample code for an identical CDR3. The V and J genes are TRBV5-1 and TRBJ1-1; a weak D match, TRBD1 (5 bases). V lost 2 bases and J lost 3, with 11 bases in between. Germline V gives CDR1 SGHRS, CDR2 YFSETQ. This CDR3 is 14 amino acids long. The CDR3: CASSLAGRDTEAFF. CDR3 DNA sequence: TGCGCCAGCAGCTTAGCCGGCAGGGACACTGAAGCTTTCTTT.

This chain joins TRBV2 and TRBJ1-2; the D is unclear. The V gene lost 0 bases and the J gene lost 7 bases, with 9 bases spanning the gap. The germline CDR1 and CDR2 sequences are SNHLY and FYNNEI. The CDR3 length is 13 residues. In DNA form, the CDR3 reads TGTGCCAGCAGTGAAGCGCTTCGGGGTGGCTACACCTTC. This codes for CASSEALRGGYTF.

This rearrangement joins TRBV13 to TRBJ2-3; D is perhaps TRBD1 (6 bases). The germline V gene encodes CDR1 PRHDT and CDR2 FYEKMQ (reference sequence). This CDR3 is 17 amino acids long. V lost 5 bases and J 1 base, leaving 19 bases between the germline ends. The DNA of the CDR3 is TGTGCCAGCAGCATGACGACGTGGGGGCCTGGCACAGATACGCAGTATTTT. Residues: CASSMTTWGPGTDTQYF.

The V gene is TRBV30, the J gene TRBJ1-2; 7 bases line up with TRBD1. Per the germline V gene, CDR1 is GTSNPN and CDR2 is SVGIG (reference sequence). The CDR3 contains 13 residues. The ends lost 8 bases at V and 4 bases at J; junction bases unmatched: 10. The CDR3: CAHTDRAPYGYTF. The CDR3 nucleotides are TGTGCCCACACCGACAGGGCACCCTATGGCTACACCTTC.

CDR3 in amino acids: CASSLNSYYGYTF. CDR3 nucleotides: TGTGCCAGCAGTTTAAACAGCTACTATGGCTACACCTTC. The V gene is TRBV12-3 or TRBV12-4, the J gene TRBJ1-2; D remains unclear. The CDR3 runs 13 residues. V lost 2 bases, J lost 3 bases, and 7 bases lay in between.

Only a few counts were recorded for this clone. The chain uses TRBV19 and TRBJ1-1; possible D gene TRBD1, 6 bases. CDR1 is LNHDA, CDR2 SQIVND, per germline (reference sequence). Trimming stripped 4 bases from V and 0 bases from J, with 18 bases between. The CDR3 loop spans 17 amino acids. The CDR3 coding sequence is TGTGCCAGTAGTACCTATACGGGGGGCCCATTGAACACTGAAGCTTTCTTT. The encoded protein is CASSTYTGGPLNTEAFF.

The rearrangement uses TRBV21-1 and TRBJ2-7; the D call of TRBD1 is as the table states it, not checked on the DNA. TRBV21-1 is a known pseudogene. This CDR3 has 16 residues. CDR3 residues: CASSKVPGQPSYEQYF. The CDR3 nucleotides are TGTGCCAGCAGCAAAGTACCAGGACAGCCCTCCTACGAGCAGTACTTC.

The V gene is TRBV6-5, the J gene TRBJ1-4; 10 bases line up with TRBD1. The CDR3 has 13 amino acids. The germline CDR1 and CDR2 sequences are MNHEY and SVGAGI. Trimming cost V 6 bases and J 7 bases; bases outside gene matches: 2. The DNA for the CDR3 is TGTGCCAGCAGCTGGACAGGGGGTGAAAAACTGTTTTTT. Protein: CASSWTGGEKLFF.

This clone was seen a handful of times. The chain combines TRBV12-3 or TRBV12-4 with TRBJ1-6, with TRBD1 identical over 8 bases. V lost 7 bases and J lost 13; bases outside the gene matches: 9. The CDR3 has 13 amino acids. CDR3 residues: CASTLLRGLPLHF. The CDR3 DNA reads TGTGCCAGCACTCTGCTCAGGGGGCTGCCCCTCCACTTT.

This rearrangement joins TRBV10-3 to TRBJ1-6; maybe TRBD1 (6 bases). Germline CDR1 ENHRY, CDR2 SYGVKD. This CDR3 has 15 residues. V was pared by 4 bases and J by 7 bases, with 14 bases between. The CDR3 here is CAISVGGGQNSPLHF. The DNA for the CDR3 is TGTGCCATCAGTGTGGGGGGGGGCCAAAATTCACCCCTCCACTTT.

DNA of the CDR3: TGTGCCAGCAGAGATAGGACAGGGGGCTTAGCTTTCTTT. Protein: CASRDRTGGLAFF. The chain employs TRBV2 and TRBJ1-1; 11 bases agree with TRBD1. V dropped 6 bases and J dropped 10; count of bases not matched to a gene: 7. CDR3 size: 13 residues. Per germline, CDR1 SNHLY and CDR2 FYNNEI.

The chain is built from TRBV7-2 and TRBJ1-4; D call uncertain. CDR1 and CDR2 (germline): SGHTA, FQGNSA. CDR3 length equals 14 residues. Trimming took 5 bases from V and 5 from J, leaving 12 bases between them. CDR3 in amino acids: CASSPGRANEKLFF. The CDR3 coding sequence is TGTGCCAGCAGCCCCGGGAGGGCGAATGAAAAACTGTTTTTT. Together with reference TRBV7-2 and TRBJ1-4, the CDR3 gives the full variable domain: GAGVSQSPSNKVTEKGKDVELRCDPISGHTALYWYRQSLGQGLEFLIYFQGNSAPDKSGLPSDRFSAERTGGSVSTLTIQRTQQEDSAVYLCASSPGRANEKLFFGSGTQLSVL.

V gene TRBV7-3 combines with J gene TRBJ1-1, with 7 bases that match TRBD1. CDR1 and CDR2 from the germline V gene are SGHTA and FQGTGA. This CDR3 contains 15 residues. The V and J ends lost 3 bases and 1 base, in that order; junction bases with no gene match: 5. CDR3 amino acids: CASSFTGTENTEAFF. In DNA form, the CDR3 reads TGTGCCAGCAGCTTTACCGGGACAGAGAACACTGAAGCTTTCTTT.

In DNA form, the CDR3 reads TGTGCCAGCAGCCACGTCCGGGGGAGAGGCGCTGAAGCTTTCTTT. It specifies CASSHVRGRGAEAFF. The rearrangement links TRBV11-2 to TRBJ1-1; the D gene is possibly TRBD1 (5 bases). The CDR3 is made up of 15 amino acids. Germline CDR1 and CDR2: SGHAT and FQNNGV. V lost 5 bases and J lost 6, with 19 bases in between.

Only one count was recorded for this clone. CDR3 DNA sequence: TGCGCCAGCAGCCCAGACCTAGGGGCGGATACGCAGTATTTT. It translates to CASSPDLGADTQYF. This chain links TRBV5-1 with TRBJ2-3, with TRBD1 as a possible D gene (5 bases). This CDR3 is 14 amino acids long. Trimming removed 4 bases from V and 6 bases from J, with 15 bases in between. The V gene's germline CDR1 is SGHRS and CDR2 YFSETQ.